These T cell receptor beta chains were read from a single sample in a study of T cell responses to AZD1222 COVID-19 vaccine. Generated by immunoSEQ multiplex PCR, the TCRdb table keeps only in-frame clones and is missing some. The data show under 150,000 clones, 90% to 95% seen once. The sample was peripheral blood, taken on day 0 of AZD1222 vaccination. The receptors were gathered from an adult in good health. The conserved cysteine and the conserved F or W are not part of the CDR3 here.

>TRBV12-5
ASGLNWGEAF
>TRBV4-1
ASSQEPGVSYEQY
>TRBV4-1
ASSHRGPTSGLYNEQF
>TRBV5-1
ASSPVSRNGAF
>TRBV7-9
ASSSGTGNEQF
>TRBV27
ASEAYPRAPEELF
>TRBV27
ASSLVQGYGYT
>TRBV7-9
ASSHGAGGGSYNSPLH
>TRBV3-1/TRBV3-2
ASSQDYGGSYNEQF
>TRBV28
ASSFLTSGTGGDYPYGYT
>TRBV5-4
ASSSPGPANYEQY
>TRBV19
ASSMGTSGRRGADTQY
>TRBV24-1
ATSDPDRLDQPQH
>TRBV6-1
ASSEGQGLGNEKLF
>TRBV9
ASSAGTSYGYT
>TRBV28
ASSSMGGTTVPLH
>TRBV5-1
ASQTTTGGFYEQY
>TRBV4-2
ASSQGTSGGHNEQF
>TRBV6-2/TRBV6-3
ASSRPNRGGNSPLH
>TRBV10-3
AIRRQGENEQY
>TRBV28
ASTGTASGNTIY
>TRBV1
TSSQEFGIHNEQF
>TRBV19
ASSTNRDRDISSNQPQH
>TRBV19
ASSGTGGPDTQY
>TRBV6-5
ASRDGSSYEQY
>TRBV7-2
ASSLERPSGRRADTQY
>TRBV27
ASSSEGFVEPQH
>TRBV12-5
ASGSRQGSYNEQF
>TRBV19
AAGSSGSGETQY
>TRBV2
ASGADNQPQH
>TRBV7-9
ASSKGVTSVQF
>TRBV7-8
ASSYYNEQF